Listed below are T cell receptor beta chains from one sample, sequenced in a study of cytomegalovirus exposure and HLA in healthy donors. Clones were read by immunoSEQ multiplex PCR, and TCRdb kept only the in-frame ones, dropping some. The sample lists more than 140,000 clones, around 82% occurring once. Sequenced input: PBMCs. Every receptor here comes from a man between 18 and 35 years old in good health and CMV-seropositive. Both conserved end residues are part of each CDR3. Fields, in order: V gene, J gene, clone size, D gene, CDR3 DNA, CDR3 protein. The D gene is left open where the match is weak. Expanded clones get a size class; other rows say once, few or many, or leave the size out.

>TRBV5-1|TRBJ2-7|.|TRBD2
TGCGCCAGCATGGGGGGCCTAGCGGGCAGCTACGAGCAGTACTTC
CASMGGLAGSYEQYF
>TRBV5-1|TRBJ1-3|.|.
TGCGCCAGCAGCTTGGAAGGACATGGTTATGGAAACACCATATATTTT
CASSLEGHGYGNTIYF
>TRBV6-6|TRBJ2-7|.|TRBD1
TGTGCCAGCAGTCCCGGACGGACAGGGTACGAGCAGTACTTC
CASSPGRTGYEQYF
>TRBV5-1|TRBJ2-4|once|.
TGCGCCAGCAGCTTGGAAGGGAGGAAAAACATTCAGTACTTC
CASSLEGRKNIQYF
>TRBV27|TRBJ1-5|once|TRBD1
TGTGCCAGCAGCTTGACAGGGGAGCTGGTTCAGCCCCAGCATTTT
CASSLTGELVQPQHF
>TRBV6-1|TRBJ2-3|.|.
TGTGCCAGCAGTGTAGGGCAGGGAAGCACAGATATGCAGTATTTT
CASSVGQGSTDMQYF
>TRBV30|TRBJ1-2|.|.
TGTGCCTGGAGTATCACCCAGGGGCCCTATGGCTACACCTTC
CAWSITQGPYGYTF
>TRBV5-6|TRBJ1-2|.|.
TGTGCCAGCAGCTTAGGTTCGGGCTATGGCTACACCTTC
CASSLGSGYGYTF
>TRBV30|TRBJ1-5|.|.
TGTGCCTGGAGTGGGGGGGTAGGACAGCCCCAGCATTTT
CAWSGGVGQPQHF
>TRBV4-1|TRBJ2-7|.|TRBD2
TGCGCCAGCAGCCAGGAGCTAGCGGGAGGTTTGTACGAGCAGTACTTC
CASSQELAGGLYEQYF
>TRBV2|TRBJ2-7|.|TRBD2
TGTGCCAGCAGTGAATGGACTAGCGGGAGTATTTACCACGAGCAGTACTTC
CASSEWTSGSIYHEQYF
>TRBV6-5|TRBJ2-2|.|TRBD1
TGTGCCAGCAGACCACAGGGGGATCACGGGGAGCTGTTTTTT
CASRPQGDHGELFF
>TRBV5-4|TRBJ2-5|.|.
TGTGCCAGCACTGAGACAGGATTACAAGAGACCCAGTACTTC
CASTETGLQETQYF